The entry below describes one T cell receptor beta chain. What it recognizes is unknown. The same CDR3 is also encoded by other DNA sequences in this sample. Libraries were prepared by immunoSEQ multiplex PCR; TCRdb keeps only in-frame clonotypes and omits some of them. The sample shows about 2,400 clones, about two thirds of them seen only once. Each patient relapsed following autologous stem cell transplantation, and prior brentuximab vedotin exposure differed. PBMCs, once thawed, yielded CD8+ T cells isolated by magnetic negative selection. This sample is part of a study of PD-1 blockade in classical Hodgkin lymphoma. Notes on the study in general: Complete responders started with a diversity level that resembled newly diagnosed patients at baseline. Diminished baseline TCR diversity has been reported in newly diagnosed patients relative to healthy donors. There remain no defined causes for the repertoire differences, which possibly reflect disease activity or prior therapy. Only CD4+ TCR diversity, not CD8+, had risen significantly by C4D1.

V was pared by 3 bases and J by 1 base, with 6 bases between. Germline loops: CDR1 LNHDA, CDR2 SQIVND (reference sequence). This CDR3 has 13 residues. V usage is TRBV19 and J usage is TRBJ1-1, with D uncertain. The sequencing used CD8+ T cells from blood, collected at baseline. This receptor was obtained from a human donor with classical Hodgkin lymphoma. CDR3 coding DNA: TGTGCCAGTAGTATCACTGCGAACACTGAAGCTTTCTTT. It codes for CASSITANTEAFF.